The 10 T cell receptor beta chains in this list originate from one sample, sequenced in a study of OX40 agonist ivuxolimab in advanced cancers. Profiled with immunoSEQ multiplex PCR; TCRdb holds only in-frame clones, not every one. This sample has about 100,000 clones, with 70% to 90% found just once. Sequencing was performed on CD4+ or CD8+ T cells sorted from blood, taken in a trial of the OX40 agonist ivuxolimab. All receptors derive from an adult with an advanced solid tumor such as melanoma, head and neck, liver or kidney cancer.

V and J are TRBV5-4 and TRBJ2-1; D gene ambiguous. Trimming pared 4 bases from V and 5 bases from J, leaving 4 bases between. CDR1 and CDR2 (germline): SGHNT, YYREEE (reference sequence). The CDR3 covers 11 residues. The CDR3 DNA follows: TGTGCCAGCAGCCTAAACAATGAGCAGTTCTTC. It translates to CASSLNNEQFF. Variable domain in full (rest from reference TRBV5-4 and TRBJ2-1): ETGVTQSPTHLIKTRGQQVTLRCSSQSGHNTVSWYQQALGQGPQFIFQYYREEENGRGNFPPRFSGLQFPNYSSELNVNALELDDSALYLCASSLNNEQFFGPGTRLTVL.

The chain has TRBV6-4 and TRBJ2-5; a possible D gene is TRBD1 (6 bases). CDR1 and CDR2 (germline): MRHNA, SNTAGT. The CDR3 totals 14 residues. The V end was cut by 5 bases, the J end by 4 bases, with 14 bases between. As DNA, the CDR3 is TGTGCCAGCAGTTCCTCAGGGGTGCCAGAGACCCAGTACTTC. Translated: CASSSSGVPETQYF.

This clone came up once. The chain uses TRBV5-1 and TRBJ2-6; D may be TRBD1 (5 bases). Trimming removed 3 bases at V and 0 bases at J, with 7 bases between. This CDR3 contains 15 residues. Germline assignment: CDR1 SGHRS and CDR2 YFSETQ. Written as DNA, the CDR3 is TGCGCCAGCAGCTCCCAGGGCTCTGGGGCCAACGTCCTGACTTTC. As protein: CASSSQGSGANVLTF.

The chain combines TRBV6-4 with TRBJ1-6; maybe TRBD1 (5 bases). Germline V CDR1 and CDR2: MRHNA, SNTAGT. This CDR3 contains 15 residues. Between the trimmed V and J ends, which lost 5 bases and 4 bases, there was a span of 12 bases. The CDR3 spells CASSMEQGYNSPLHF. CDR3 coding DNA: TGTGCCAGCAGTATGGAGCAGGGATATAATTCACCCCTCCACTTT.

The rearrangement links TRBV5-1 to TRBJ2-5, with D possibly being TRBD2 (6 bases). Trimming took off 3 bases at V and 4 bases at J, with 16 bases between the two ends. The germline gives CDR1 SGHRS, CDR2 YFSETQ. The CDR3 runs 15 residues. The CDR3 region is CASSSDPSVGETQYF. CDR3 sequence (DNA): TGCGCCAGCAGCTCGGACCCTAGCGTCGGAGAGACCCAGTACTTC.

This clone was detected only once. CDR3 nucleotides: TGCAGTGCTCGGGGGAGTGAGACCCAGTACTTC. It codes for CSARGSETQYF. The V and J genes are TRBV20-1 and TRBJ2-5; D might be TRBD2 (6 bases). The germline V gene has CDR1 DFQATT and CDR2 SNEGSKA (reference sequence). The CDR3 spans 11 residues. The V gene lost 5 bases and the J gene lost 5 bases, with 9 bases spanning the gap.

This clone was counted between two and nine times. The chain is built from TRBV27 and TRBJ2-7; TRBD2 matches at 9 bases. V lost 4 bases, J lost 7 bases, and 17 bases stayed unmatched. Germline V gives CDR1 MNHEY, CDR2 SMNVEV (reference sequence). CDR3 length: 17 residues. DNA of the CDR3: TGTGCCAGCAGTTCGGGGGGGGTGTGGGGACTAGCTGGAGAGCAGTACTTC. This codes for CASSSGGVWGLAGEQYF.

V and J are TRBV6-5 and TRBJ2-1; D unresolved. The V end was cut by 3 bases, the J end by 4 bases, with 16 bases between. This CDR3 has 16 amino acids. Germline V lookup: CDR1 MNHEY, CDR2 SVGAGI. The CDR3, as DNA: TGTGCCAGCAGTTATTCCGGACGTTCAAGGTACAATGAGCAGTTCTTC. It is translated as CASSYSGRSRYNEQFF.

This clone was seen only once. The chain joins TRBV14 to TRBJ1-1; tentatively, D is TRBD1 (5 bases). CDR1 and CDR2 from the germline V gene are SGHDN and FVKESK. CDR3 length: 15 amino acids. V shed 2 bases and J shed 2 bases, with 12 bases lying between them. CDR3: CASSQFPGANTEAFF. The CDR3 DNA reads as TGTGCCAGCAGCCAATTCCCTGGGGCCAACACTGAAGCTTTCTTT.

This rearrangement joins TRBV30 to TRBJ2-1, with 14 bases identical to TRBD2. CDR1 is GTSNPN and CDR2 is SVGIG in the germline V gene (reference sequence). V shed 2 bases and J 6 bases; nucleotides not matched to a gene: 3. This CDR3 is 15 amino acids long. CDR3 residues: CAWSRLAGGLNEQFF. CDR3 coding DNA: TGTGCCTGGAGTCGACTAGCGGGGGGGCTCAATGAGCAGTTCTTC.